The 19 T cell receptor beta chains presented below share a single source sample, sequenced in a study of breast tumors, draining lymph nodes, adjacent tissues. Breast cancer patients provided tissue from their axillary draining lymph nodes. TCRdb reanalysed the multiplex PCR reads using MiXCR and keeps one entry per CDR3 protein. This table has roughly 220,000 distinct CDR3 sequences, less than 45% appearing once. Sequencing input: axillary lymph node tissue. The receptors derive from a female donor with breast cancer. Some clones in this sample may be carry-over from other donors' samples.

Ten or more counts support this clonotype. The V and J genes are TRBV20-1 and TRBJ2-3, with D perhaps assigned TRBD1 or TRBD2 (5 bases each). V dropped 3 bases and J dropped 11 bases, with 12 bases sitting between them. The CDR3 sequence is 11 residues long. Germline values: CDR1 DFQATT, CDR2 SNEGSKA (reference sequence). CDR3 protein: CSASGDLGQYF. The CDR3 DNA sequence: TGCAGTGCTAGCGGGGACCTAGGGCAGTATTTT.

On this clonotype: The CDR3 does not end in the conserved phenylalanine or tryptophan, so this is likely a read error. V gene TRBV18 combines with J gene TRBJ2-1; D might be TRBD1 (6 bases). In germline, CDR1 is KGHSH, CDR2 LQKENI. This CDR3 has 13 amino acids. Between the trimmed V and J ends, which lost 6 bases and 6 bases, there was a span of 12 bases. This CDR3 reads CASSAGTTNEQFL. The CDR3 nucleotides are TGTGCCAGCTCTGCCGGGACAACCAATGAGCAGTTCCTC.

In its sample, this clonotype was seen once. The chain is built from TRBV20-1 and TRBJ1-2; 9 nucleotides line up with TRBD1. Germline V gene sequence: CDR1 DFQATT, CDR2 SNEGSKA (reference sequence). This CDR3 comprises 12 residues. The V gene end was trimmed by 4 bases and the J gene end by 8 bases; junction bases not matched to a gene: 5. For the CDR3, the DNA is TGCAGTGCTATAGGGACAGGGAGCGGCTACACCTTC. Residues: CSAIGTGSGYTF.

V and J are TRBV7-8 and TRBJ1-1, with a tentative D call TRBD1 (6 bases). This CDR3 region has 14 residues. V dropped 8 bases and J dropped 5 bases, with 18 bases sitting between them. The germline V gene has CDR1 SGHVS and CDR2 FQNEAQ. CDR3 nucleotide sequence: TGTGCCAGCCGGTTGGGGGGCGCGGGTACTGAAGCTTTCTTT. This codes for CASRLGGAGTEAFF.

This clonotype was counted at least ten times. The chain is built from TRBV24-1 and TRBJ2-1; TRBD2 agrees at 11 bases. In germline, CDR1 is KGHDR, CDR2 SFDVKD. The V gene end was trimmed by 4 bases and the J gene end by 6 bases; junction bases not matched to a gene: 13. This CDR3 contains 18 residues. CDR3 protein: CATSEAYPLAGGSNEQFF. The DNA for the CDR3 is TGTGCCACCAGTGAAGCCTACCCTCTAGCGGGAGGATCCAATGAGCAGTTCTTC.

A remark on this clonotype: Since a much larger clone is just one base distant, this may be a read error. CDR3 bases: TGCGCCAGCAGCAACGCCGGGACAGGGGGCTTAATTTCCCACAATGAGCAGTTCTTC. As protein: CASSNAGTGGLISHNEQFF. The chain carries TRBV5-1 and TRBJ2-1; TRBD1 agrees at 12 bases. V lost 4 bases to trimming and J lost 5 bases; unmatched junction nucleotides: 16. The CDR3 is 19 amino acids. CDR1 and CDR2 (germline): SGHRS, YFSETQ.

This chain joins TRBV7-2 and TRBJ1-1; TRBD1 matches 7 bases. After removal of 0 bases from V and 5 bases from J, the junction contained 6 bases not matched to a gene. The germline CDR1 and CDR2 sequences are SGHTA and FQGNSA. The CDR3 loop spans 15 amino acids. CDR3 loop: CASSLAAGGRTEAFF. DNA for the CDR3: TGTGCCAGCAGCTTAGCGGCAGGGGGACGGACTGAAGCTTTCTTT.

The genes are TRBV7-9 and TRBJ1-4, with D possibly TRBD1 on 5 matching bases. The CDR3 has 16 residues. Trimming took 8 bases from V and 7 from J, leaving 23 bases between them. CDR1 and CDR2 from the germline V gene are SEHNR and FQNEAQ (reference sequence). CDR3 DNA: TGTGCCAGCTCTTCCGGGGGGAGTAGTGTGGGTGAAAAACTGTTTTTT. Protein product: CASSSGGSSVGEKLFF.

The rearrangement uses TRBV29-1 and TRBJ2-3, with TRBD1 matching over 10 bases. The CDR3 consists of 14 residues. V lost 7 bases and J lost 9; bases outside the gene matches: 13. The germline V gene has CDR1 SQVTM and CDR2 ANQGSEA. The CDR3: CSARTTGGIETQYF. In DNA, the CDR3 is TGCAGCGCCCGGACGACAGGGGGCATTGAGACGCAGTATTTT.

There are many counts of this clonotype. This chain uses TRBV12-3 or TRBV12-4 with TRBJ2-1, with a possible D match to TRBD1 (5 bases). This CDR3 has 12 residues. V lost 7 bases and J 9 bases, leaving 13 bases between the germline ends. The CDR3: CASKNRGFEQFF. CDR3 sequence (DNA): TGTGCCAGCAAAAATAGGGGTTTTGAGCAGTTCTTC.

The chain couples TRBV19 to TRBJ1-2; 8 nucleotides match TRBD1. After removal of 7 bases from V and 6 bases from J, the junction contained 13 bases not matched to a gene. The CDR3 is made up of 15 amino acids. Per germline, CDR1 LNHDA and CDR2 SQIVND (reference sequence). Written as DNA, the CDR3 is TGTGCCAGTACCCCCATTATGACAGGGGAGGATGGCTACACCTTC. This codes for CASTPIMTGEDGYTF.

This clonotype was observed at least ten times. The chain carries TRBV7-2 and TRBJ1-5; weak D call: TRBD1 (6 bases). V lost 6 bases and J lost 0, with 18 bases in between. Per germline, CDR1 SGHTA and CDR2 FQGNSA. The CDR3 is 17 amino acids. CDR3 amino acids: CASSSYWDITSNQPQHF. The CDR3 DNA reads TGTGCCAGCAGTTCATACTGGGACATTACTAGCAATCAGCCCCAGCATTTT.

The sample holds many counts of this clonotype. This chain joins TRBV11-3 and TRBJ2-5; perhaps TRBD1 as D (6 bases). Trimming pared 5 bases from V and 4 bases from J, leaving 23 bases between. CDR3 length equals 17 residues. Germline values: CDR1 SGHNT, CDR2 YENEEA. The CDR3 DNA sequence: TGTGCCAGCAGCCTGGGGGCCATAAGAGAGGGGACAGAGACCCAGTACTTC. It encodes CASSLGAIREGTETQYF.

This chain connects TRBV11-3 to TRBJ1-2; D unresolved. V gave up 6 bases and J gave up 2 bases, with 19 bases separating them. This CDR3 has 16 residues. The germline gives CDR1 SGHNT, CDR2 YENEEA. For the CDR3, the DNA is TGTGCCAGCAGTTTTAAAACGGACGGTGTAAACTATGGCTACACCTTC. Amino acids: CASSFKTDGVNYGYTF. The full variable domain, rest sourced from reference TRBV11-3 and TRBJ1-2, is EAGVVQSPRYKIIEKKQPVAFWCNPISGHNTLYWYLQNLGQGPELLIRYENEEAVDDSQLPKDRFSAERLKGVDSTLKIQPAELGDSAVYLCASSFKTDGVNYGYTFGSGTRLTVV.

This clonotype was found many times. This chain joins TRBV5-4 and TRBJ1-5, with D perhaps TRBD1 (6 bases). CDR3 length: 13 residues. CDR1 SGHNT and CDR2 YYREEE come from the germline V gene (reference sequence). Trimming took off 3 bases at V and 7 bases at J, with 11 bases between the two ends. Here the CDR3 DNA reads TGTGCCAGCAGCTCGGGACAATTCCAGCCCCAGCATTTT. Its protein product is CASSSGQFQPQHF.

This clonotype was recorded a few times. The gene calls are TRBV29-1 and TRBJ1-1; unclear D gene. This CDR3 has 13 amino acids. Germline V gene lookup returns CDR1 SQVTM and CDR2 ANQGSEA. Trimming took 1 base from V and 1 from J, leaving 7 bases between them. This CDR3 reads CSVEVGANTEAFF. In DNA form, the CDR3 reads TGCAGCGTTGAAGTGGGCGCGAACACTGAAGCTTTCTTT.

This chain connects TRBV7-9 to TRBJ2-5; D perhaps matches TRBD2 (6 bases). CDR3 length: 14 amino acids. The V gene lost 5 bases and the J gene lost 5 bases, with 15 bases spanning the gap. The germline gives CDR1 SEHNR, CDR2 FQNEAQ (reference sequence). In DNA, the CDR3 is TGTGCCAGCAGCCTCACGACTAGTTGGGAGACCCAGTACTTC. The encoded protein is CASSLTTSWETQYF.

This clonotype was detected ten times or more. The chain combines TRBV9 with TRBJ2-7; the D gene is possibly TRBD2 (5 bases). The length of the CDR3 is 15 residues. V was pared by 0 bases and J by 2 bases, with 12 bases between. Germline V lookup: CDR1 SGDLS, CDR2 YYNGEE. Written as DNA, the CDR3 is TGTGCCAGCAGCGTAGTCGGAGAGGGAACCTACGAGCAGTACTTC. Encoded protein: CASSVVGEGTYEQYF.

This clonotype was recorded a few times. CDR3: CSAPSPGVQASHGYTF. In DNA form, the CDR3 reads TGCAGTGCCCCCTCACCGGGGGTACAGGCATCTCATGGCTACACCTTC. This chain uses TRBV20-1 with TRBJ1-2; D perhaps matches TRBD1 (5 bases). V was pared by 6 bases and J by 6 bases, with 26 bases between. This CDR3 has 16 amino acids. Germline assignment: CDR1 DFQATT and CDR2 SNEGSKA (reference sequence).